This T cell receptor (beta chain) originates from a study of OX40 agonist ivuxolimab in advanced cancers. Looking at the study overall: Eligibility rules accepted prior anti-PD-1, anti-PD-L1 or anti-CTLA-4 therapy, and roughly 40% had some.

CDR3 length: 12 residues. Germline V gives CDR1 LGHNA, CDR2 YNFKEQ. With 6 bases removed from V and 3 bases from J, the gap between germline ends came to 8 bases. Using immunoSEQ multiplex PCR, the repertoire was profiled, and TCRdb retains in-frame clones only, with some absent. The data contain approximately 90,000 clones, roughly 85% of them singletons. Turning to this clone: Its antigen is still unknown.

Overall study results and limits: The expanded peripheral T cells' antigen specificity was not determined. Averaged across samples, CD8+ T cells carried more expanded clones than CD4+ did.

The material was CD4+ or CD8+ T cells sorted from blood, obtained in a trial of the OX40 agonist ivuxolimab. The chain uses TRBV4-2 and TRBJ1-1; D unclear. The TCR sequence derives from an adult with an advanced solid tumor such as melanoma, head and neck, liver or kidney cancer. The CDR3 nucleotides are TGTGCCAGCAGTCAATATGACACTGAAGCTTTCTTT. Encoded protein: CASSQYDTEAFF.